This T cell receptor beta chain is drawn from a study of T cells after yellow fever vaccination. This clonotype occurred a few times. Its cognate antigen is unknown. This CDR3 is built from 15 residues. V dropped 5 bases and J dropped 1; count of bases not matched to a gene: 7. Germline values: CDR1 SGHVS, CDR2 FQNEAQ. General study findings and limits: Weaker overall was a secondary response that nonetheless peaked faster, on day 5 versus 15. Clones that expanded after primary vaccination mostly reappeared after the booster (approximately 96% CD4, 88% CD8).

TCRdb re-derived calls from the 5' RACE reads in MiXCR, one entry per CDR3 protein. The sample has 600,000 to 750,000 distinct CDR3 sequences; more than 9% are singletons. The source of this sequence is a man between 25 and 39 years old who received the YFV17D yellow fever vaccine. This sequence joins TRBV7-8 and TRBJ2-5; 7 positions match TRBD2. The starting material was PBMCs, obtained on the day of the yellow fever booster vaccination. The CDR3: CASSTSGNIQETQYF. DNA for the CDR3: TGTGCCAGCAGCACGAGCGGGAACATCCAAGAGACCCAGTACTTC.